These 7 T cell receptor beta chains share one sample of origin, sequenced in a study of CD8 T cells in ankylosing spondylitis. The study, taken as a whole, reports: Blood from ankylosing spondylitis patients appeared to carry a characteristic roughly 8-variant TCR beta motif.

Their antigens remain unidentified. MiXCR, run by TCRdb on the 5' RACE reads, gives a single entry per CDR3 protein. The sample lists 470,000 or so distinct CDR3 sequences; about 24% were seen once. Specimen: blood, either unsorted or a sorted T cell fraction (not recorded which). Receptors originate from a male donor with ankylosing spondylitis.

The J gene is TRBJ1-5, the V gene TRBV7-2, with D maybe TRBD1 (5 bases). The CDR3 covers 16 residues. Germline CDR1 and CDR2: SGHTA and FQGNSA. Trimming cost V 0 bases and J 0 bases, with 9 bases left between them. The CDR3, as DNA: TGTGCCAGCAGCTTAGCAGGGGCGAATAGCAATCAGCCCCAGCATTTT. Its translation: CASSLAGANSNQPQHF.

There are a few counts of this clonotype. The V gene is TRBV14, the J gene TRBJ2-5, with 12 bases identical to TRBD2. Trimming cost V 4 bases and J 7 bases; bases outside gene matches: 10. Germline V lookup: CDR1 SGHDN, CDR2 FVKESK. The CDR3 has 16 residues. The CDR3 here is CASSPLTSGRIVTQYF. The CDR3 DNA follows: TGTGCCAGCAGCCCGTTGACTAGCGGGAGAATCGTGACCCAGTACTTC.

The chain is built from TRBV5-1 and TRBJ2-2; TRBD2 matches 8 bases. Germline CDR1 and CDR2: SGHRS and YFSETQ. With 1 base clipped from V and 7 bases from J, the junction kept 9 bases outside the gene matches. The CDR3 runs to 16 residues. CDR3 loop: CASSLSSGRGIGELFF. In nucleotides, the CDR3 is TGCGCCAGCAGCTTGTCAAGCGGGAGAGGGATCGGGGAGCTGTTTTTT. Full variable domain (missing parts from reference TRBV5-1 and TRBJ2-2): KAGVTQTPRYLIKTRGQQVTLSCSPISGHRSVSWYQQTPGQGLQFLFEYFSETQRNKGNFPGRFSGRQFSNSRSEMNVSTLELGDSALYLCASSLSSGRGIGELFFGEGSRLTVL.

This clonotype was picked up a small number of times. This sequence joins TRBV18 and TRBJ1-1, with a weak D call TRBD1 (5 bases). V lost 3 bases and J 0 bases, leaving 17 bases between the germline ends. Germline CDR1 KGHSH, CDR2 LQKENI. The CDR3 has 17 amino acids. The CDR3 region is CASSPLSPGLMNTEAFF. The CDR3 DNA follows: TGTGCCAGCTCACCTCTTTCACCGGGACTGATGAACACTGAAGCTTTCTTT.

This rearrangement joins TRBV11-3 to TRBJ2-2, with D possibly TRBD1 on 6 matching bases. Trimming stripped 5 bases from V and 4 bases from J, with 8 bases between. The CDR3 extends over 13 amino acids. The germline gives CDR1 SGHNT, CDR2 YENEEA. The CDR3 region is CASSNRATGELFF. The CDR3 coding sequence is TGTGCCAGCAGCAACAGGGCCACCGGGGAGCTGTTTTTT.

This clonotype was counted ten times or more. The chain carries TRBV9 and TRBJ1-1, with TRBD1 identical over 7 bases. The CDR3 sequence is 17 residues long. The V segment lost 3 bases and the J segment 0 bases; nucleotides outside the gene matches: 11. Germline values: CDR1 SGDLS, CDR2 YYNGEE. This CDR3 is CASSAHIGQVMNTEAFF. The DNA for the CDR3 is TGTGCCAGCAGCGCGCACATCGGACAGGTCATGAACACTGAAGCTTTCTTT.

This rearrangement joins TRBV4-2 to TRBJ2-5; D might be TRBD2 (6 bases). The CDR3 sequence is 20 residues long. With 0 bases removed from V and 3 bases from J, the gap between germline ends came to 26 bases. The germline V gene encodes CDR1 LGHNA and CDR2 YNFKEQ. This CDR3 reads CASSQDVRFGGRRDEETQYF. The CDR3 nucleotides are TGTGCCAGCAGCCAAGATGTGAGATTCGGGGGAAGAAGGGACGAAGAGACCCAGTACTTC.